The TCR beta chain under discussion was sequenced for a study of vaccination and CD4 T cells after COVID-19. At the level of the study: The convalescents, six males and four females, included two who were Hispanic. Cultures acting as controls obtained a CEFX pool, an HIV-1 Nef pool, or no peptide. Investigators took post-vaccine samples a median 72 days after dose two, within a range of 14 to 241.

This clonotype showed up just a few times. Its antigen is still unknown. The Oncomine TCR Beta short-read assay was applied to DNA of cultured CD4+ T cells. One entry per CDR3 protein, called by TCRdb with MiXCR from the PCR reads. The data show some 22,000 distinct CDR3 sequences, with 62% seen just once and more than 20% held by the top ten. Treatment: approximately nine-day PBMC culture with coronavirus spike peptide pools or control peptides (ViraFEST assay). Negative selection enriched CD4+ T cells from cultures at roughly 10 days. Deletions cut 6 bases from V and 1 base from J, with 13 bases between. The germline V gene encodes CDR1 MNHNS and CDR2 SASEGT. This CDR3 region has 15 residues.

The TCR sequence derives from a human donor who received a COVID-19 vaccine. The input for sequencing was CD4+ T cells from blood, cultured in vitro, taken before SARS-CoV-2 vaccination. V and J are TRBV6-1 and TRBJ1-5, with D unresolved. CDR3 loop: CASRRPGLSNQPQHF. The DNA for the CDR3 is TGTGCCAGCAGAAGACCGGGATTAAGCAATCAGCCCCAGCATTTT.